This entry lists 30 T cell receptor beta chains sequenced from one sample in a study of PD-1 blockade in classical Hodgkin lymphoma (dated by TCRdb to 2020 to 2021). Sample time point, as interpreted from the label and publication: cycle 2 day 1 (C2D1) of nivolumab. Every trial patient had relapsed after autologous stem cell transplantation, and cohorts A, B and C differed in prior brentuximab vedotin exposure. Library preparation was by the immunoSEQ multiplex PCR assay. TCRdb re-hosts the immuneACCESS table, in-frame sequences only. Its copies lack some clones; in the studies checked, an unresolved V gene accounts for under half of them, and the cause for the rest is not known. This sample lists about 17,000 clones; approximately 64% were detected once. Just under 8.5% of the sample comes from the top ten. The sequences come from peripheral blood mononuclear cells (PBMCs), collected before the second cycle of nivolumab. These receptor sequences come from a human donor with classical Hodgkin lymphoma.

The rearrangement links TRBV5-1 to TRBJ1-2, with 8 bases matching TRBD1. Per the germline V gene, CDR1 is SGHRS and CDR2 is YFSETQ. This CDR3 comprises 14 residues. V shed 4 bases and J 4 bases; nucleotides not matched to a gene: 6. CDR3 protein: CASSPEGTGYGYTF. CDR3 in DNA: TGCGCCAGCAGCCCGGAAGGGACAGGCTATGGCTACACCTTC. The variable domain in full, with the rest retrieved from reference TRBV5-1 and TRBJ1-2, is KAGVTQTPRYLIKTRGQQVTLSCSPISGHRSVSWYQQTPGQGLQFLFEYFSETQRNKGNFPGRFSGRQFSNSRSEMNVSTLELGDSALYLCASSPEGTGYGYTFGSGTRLTVV.

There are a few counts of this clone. CDR3 DNA sequence: TGTGCCAGCAGGTCCGGACAGGGGGTTGAAAATGAAAAACTGTTTTTT. Protein product: CASRSGQGVENEKLFF. This chain uses TRBV27 with TRBJ1-4; 10 nucleotides agree with TRBD1. V shed 6 bases, J shed 5 bases, and the junction held 9 bases outside the gene matches. In germline, CDR1 is MNHEY, CDR2 SMNVEV (reference sequence). CDR3 length equals 16 residues.

CDR3 nucleotides: TGCGCCAGCAGCTTTCGGTCTTTGGCGGGACAACGGAACACTGAAGCTTTCTTT. Its translation is CASSFRSLAGQRNTEAFF. This sequence joins TRBV5-1 and TRBJ1-1; a weak D match, TRBD1 (6 bases). The CDR3 extends over 18 amino acids. Trimming left V 2 bases short and J 1 base short, with 21 bases between. Germline lookup yields CDR1 SGHRS and CDR2 YFSETQ.

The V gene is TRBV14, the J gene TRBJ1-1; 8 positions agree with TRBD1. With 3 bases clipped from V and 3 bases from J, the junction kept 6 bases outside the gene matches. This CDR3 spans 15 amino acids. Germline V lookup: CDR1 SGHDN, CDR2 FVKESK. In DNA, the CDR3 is TGTGCCAGCAGCCAGAGGGACAGGATCTACACTGAAGCTTTCTTT. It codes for CASSQRDRIYTEAFF.

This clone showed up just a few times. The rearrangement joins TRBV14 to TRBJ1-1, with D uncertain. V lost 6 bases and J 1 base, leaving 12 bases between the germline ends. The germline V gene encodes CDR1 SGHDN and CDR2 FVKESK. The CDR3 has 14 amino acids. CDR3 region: CASRGYGGNTEAFF. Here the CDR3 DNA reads TGTGCCAGCAGAGGCTACGGAGGGAACACTGAAGCTTTCTTT. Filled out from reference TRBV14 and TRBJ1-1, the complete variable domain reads EAGVTQFPSHSVIEKGQTVTLRCDPISGHDNLYWYRRVMGKEIKFLLHFVKESKQDESGMPNNRFLAERTGGTYSTLKVQPAELEDSGVYFCASRGYGGNTEAFFGQGTRLTVV.

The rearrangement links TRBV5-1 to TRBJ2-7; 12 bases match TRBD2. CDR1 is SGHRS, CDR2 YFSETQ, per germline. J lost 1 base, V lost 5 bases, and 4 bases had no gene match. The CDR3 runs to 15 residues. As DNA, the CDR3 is TGCGCCAGCAGAGACCTAGCGGGAGGGTCCTACGAGCAGTACTTC. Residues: CASRDLAGGSYEQYF.

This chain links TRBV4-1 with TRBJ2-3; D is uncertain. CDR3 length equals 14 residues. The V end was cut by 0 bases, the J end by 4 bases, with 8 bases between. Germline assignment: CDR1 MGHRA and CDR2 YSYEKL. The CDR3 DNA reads TGCGCCAGCAGCCAAGAACTAACCGCAGATACGCAGTATTTT. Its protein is CASSQELTADTQYF.

The CDR3 region is CASSLALAGSSYNEQFF. The CDR3, as DNA: TGTGCCAGCAGCTTAGCTCTGGCGGGTAGCTCCTACAATGAGCAGTTCTTC. The J gene is TRBJ2-1, the V gene TRBV7-8; TRBD2 might be the D (5 bases). This CDR3 has 17 residues. CDR1 is SGHVS and CDR2 is FQNEAQ in the germline V gene. Trimming shortened V by 0 bases and J by 0 bases, and 12 bases separated the two germline ends.

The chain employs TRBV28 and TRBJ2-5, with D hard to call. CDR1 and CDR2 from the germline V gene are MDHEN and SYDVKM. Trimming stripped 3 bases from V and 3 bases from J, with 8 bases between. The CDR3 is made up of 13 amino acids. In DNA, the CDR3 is TGTGCCAGCAGTTTCATAGCAGAAGAGACCCAGTACTTC. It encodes CASSFIAEETQYF.

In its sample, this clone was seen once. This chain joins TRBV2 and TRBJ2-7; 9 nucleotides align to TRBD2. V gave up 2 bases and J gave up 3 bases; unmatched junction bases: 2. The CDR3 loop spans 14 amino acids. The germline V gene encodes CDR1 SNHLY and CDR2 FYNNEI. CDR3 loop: CASSELAGIYEQYF. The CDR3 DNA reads TGTGCCAGCAGTGAACTAGCGGGAATCTACGAGCAGTACTTC.

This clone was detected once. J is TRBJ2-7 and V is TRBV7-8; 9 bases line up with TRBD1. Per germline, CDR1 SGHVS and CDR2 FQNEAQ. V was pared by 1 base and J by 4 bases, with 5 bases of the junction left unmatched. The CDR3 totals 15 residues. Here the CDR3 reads CASSLGAGQGYEQYF. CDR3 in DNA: TGTGCCAGCAGCTTAGGCGCGGGACAGGGTTACGAGCAGTACTTC.

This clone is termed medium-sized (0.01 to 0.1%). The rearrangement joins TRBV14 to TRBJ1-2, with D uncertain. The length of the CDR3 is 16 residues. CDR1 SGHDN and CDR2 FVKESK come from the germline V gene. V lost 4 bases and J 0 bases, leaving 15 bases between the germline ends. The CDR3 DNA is TGTGCCAGCAGCCCTGGGGTCTGGGGAGCTAACTATGGCTACACCTTC. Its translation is CASSPGVWGANYGYTF.

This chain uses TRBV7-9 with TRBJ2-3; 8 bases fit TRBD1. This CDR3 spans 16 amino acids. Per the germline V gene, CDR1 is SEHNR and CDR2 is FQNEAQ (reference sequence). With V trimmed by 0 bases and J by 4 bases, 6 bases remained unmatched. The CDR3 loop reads CASSLAPQGAADTQYF. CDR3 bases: TGTGCCAGCAGCTTAGCGCCGCAGGGGGCCGCAGATACGCAGTATTTT. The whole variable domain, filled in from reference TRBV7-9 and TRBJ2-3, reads DTGVSQNPRHKITKRGQNVTFRCDPISEHNRLYWYRQTLGQGPEFLTYFQNEAQLEKSRLLSDRFSAERPKGSFSTLEIQRTEQGDSAMYLCASSLAPQGAADTQYFGPGTRLTVL.

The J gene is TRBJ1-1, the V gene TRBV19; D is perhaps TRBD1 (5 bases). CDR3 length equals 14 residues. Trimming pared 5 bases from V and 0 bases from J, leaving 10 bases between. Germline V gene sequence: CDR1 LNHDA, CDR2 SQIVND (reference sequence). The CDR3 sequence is CASSPGTLNTEAFF. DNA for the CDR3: TGTGCCAGTAGTCCCGGGACTCTGAACACTGAAGCTTTCTTT.

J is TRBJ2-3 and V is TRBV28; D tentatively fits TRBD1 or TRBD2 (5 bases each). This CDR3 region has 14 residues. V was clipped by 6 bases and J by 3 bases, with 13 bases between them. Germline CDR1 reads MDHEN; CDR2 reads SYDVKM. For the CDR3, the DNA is TGTGCCAGCAGGGAGCCGGGGCGGACAGATACGCAGTATTTT. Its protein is CASREPGRTDTQYF.

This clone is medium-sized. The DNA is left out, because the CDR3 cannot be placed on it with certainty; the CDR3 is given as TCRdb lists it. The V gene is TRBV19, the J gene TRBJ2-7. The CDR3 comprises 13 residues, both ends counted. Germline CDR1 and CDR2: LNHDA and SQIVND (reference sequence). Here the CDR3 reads CASSISAPYEQYF.

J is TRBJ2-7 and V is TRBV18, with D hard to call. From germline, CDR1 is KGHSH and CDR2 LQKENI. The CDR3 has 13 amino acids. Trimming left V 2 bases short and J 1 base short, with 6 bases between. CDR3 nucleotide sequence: TGTGCCAGCTCACCAAGCCCGTCCTACGAGCAGTACTTC. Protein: CASSPSPSYEQYF. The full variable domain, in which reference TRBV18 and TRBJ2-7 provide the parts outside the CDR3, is NAGVMQNPRHLVRRRGQEARLRCSPMKGHSHVYWYRQLPEEGLKFMVYLQKENIIDESGMPKERFSAEFPKEGPSILRIQQVVRGDSAAYFCASSPSPSYEQYFGPGTRLTVT.

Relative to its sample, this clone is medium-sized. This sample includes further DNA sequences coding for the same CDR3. The CDR3 DNA reads TGTGCCAGCAGTGAGCCCGGGACAGGGACCCGGGAGACCCAGTACTTC. Its protein product is CASSEPGTGTRETQYF. This chain uses TRBV6-1 with TRBJ2-5, with 9 bases matching TRBD1. CDR1 is MNHNS, CDR2 SASEGT, per germline. The J segment lost 5 bases and the V segment lost 3 bases, leaving 10 bases of the junction unmatched. The CDR3 has 16 amino acids.

The CDR3 loop is CASSLVSSGSTSPSSYNEQFF. The DNA of the CDR3 is TGTGCCAGCAGCTTAGTATCTAGCGGGAGTACCTCCCCCAGCTCCTACAATGAGCAGTTCTTC. The J gene is TRBJ2-1, the V gene TRBV7-3, with 10 bases aligning to TRBD2. Germline-derived CDR1 and CDR2 are SGHTA and FQGTGA. V gave up 2 bases and J gave up 0 bases; unmatched junction bases: 16. This CDR3 region has 21 residues.

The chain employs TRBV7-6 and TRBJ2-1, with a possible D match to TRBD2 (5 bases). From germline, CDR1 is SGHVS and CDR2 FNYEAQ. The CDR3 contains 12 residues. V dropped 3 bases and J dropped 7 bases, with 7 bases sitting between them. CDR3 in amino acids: CASSFGMNEQFF. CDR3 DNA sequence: TGTGCCAGCAGCTTCGGGATGAATGAGCAGTTCTTC.

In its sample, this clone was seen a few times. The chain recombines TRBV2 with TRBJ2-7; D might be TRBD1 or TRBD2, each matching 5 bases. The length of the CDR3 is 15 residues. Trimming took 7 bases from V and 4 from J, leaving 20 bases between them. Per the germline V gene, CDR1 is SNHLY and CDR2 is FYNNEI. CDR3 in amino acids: CASNFRRGRQYEQYF. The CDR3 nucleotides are TGTGCCAGCAACTTCCGCCGGGGCCGACAGTACGAGCAGTACTTC.

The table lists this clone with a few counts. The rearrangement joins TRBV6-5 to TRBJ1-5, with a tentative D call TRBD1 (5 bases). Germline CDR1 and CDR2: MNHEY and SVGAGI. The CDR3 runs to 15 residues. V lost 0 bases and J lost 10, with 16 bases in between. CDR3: CASSYSGERDGPQHF. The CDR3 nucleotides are TGTGCCAGCAGTTACTCGGGGGAACGGGATGGACCCCAGCATTTT.

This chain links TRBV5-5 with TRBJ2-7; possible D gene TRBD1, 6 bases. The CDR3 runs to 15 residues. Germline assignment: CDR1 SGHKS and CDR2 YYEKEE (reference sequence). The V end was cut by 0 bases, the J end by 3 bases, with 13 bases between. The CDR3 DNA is TGTGCCAGCAGCTTGGGGGACACCCTGAACTACGAGCAGTACTTC. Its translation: CASSLGDTLNYEQYF.

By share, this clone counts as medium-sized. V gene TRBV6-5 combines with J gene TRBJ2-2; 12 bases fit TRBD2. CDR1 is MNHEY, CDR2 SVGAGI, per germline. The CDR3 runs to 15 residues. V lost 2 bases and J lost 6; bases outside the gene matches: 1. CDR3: CASSYLAGGPGELFF. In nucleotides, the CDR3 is TGTGCCAGCAGTTACCTAGCGGGAGGGCCCGGGGAGCTGTTTTTT.

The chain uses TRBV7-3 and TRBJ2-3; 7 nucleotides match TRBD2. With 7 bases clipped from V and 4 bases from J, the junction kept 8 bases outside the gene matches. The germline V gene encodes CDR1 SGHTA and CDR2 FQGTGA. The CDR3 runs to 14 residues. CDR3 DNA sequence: TGTGCCAGCAAACTAGCGCCCGCTGCAGATACGCAGTATTTT. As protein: CASKLAPAADTQYF.

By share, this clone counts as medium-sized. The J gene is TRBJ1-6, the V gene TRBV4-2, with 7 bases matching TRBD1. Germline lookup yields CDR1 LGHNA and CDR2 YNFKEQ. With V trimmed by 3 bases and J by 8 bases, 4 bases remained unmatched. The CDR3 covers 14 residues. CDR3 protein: CASSQGQQDSPLHF. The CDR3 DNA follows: TGTGCCAGCAGCCAGGGACAGCAGGATTCACCCCTCCACTTT.

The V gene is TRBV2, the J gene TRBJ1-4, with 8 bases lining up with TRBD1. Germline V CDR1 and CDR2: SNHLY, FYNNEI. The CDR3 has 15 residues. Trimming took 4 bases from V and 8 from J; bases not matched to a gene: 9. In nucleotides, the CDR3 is TGTGCCAGCAGTGGCGAGGCGACAGGGGTGGAAAAACTGTTTTTT. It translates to CASSGEATGVEKLFF.

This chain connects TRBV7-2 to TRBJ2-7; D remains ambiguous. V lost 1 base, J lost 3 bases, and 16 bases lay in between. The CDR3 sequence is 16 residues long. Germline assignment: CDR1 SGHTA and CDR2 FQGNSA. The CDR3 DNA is TGTGCCAGCAGCTTAGGGTTTGGAGAGTTAGTCTACGAGCAGTACTTC. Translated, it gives CASSLGFGELVYEQYF.

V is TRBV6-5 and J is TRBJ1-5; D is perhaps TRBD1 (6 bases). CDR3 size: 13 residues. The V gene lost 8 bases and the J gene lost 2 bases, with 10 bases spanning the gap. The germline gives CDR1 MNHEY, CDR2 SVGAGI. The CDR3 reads CASGYRGNQPQHF. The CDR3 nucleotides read TGTGCCAGCGGGTACAGGGGCAATCAGCCCCAGCATTTT.

This chain's CDR3 is CACVRGPFGTEAFF. CDR3 in DNA: TGTGCCTGCGTGCGGGGGCCTTTTGGCACTGAAGCTTTCTTT. V gene TRBV6-6 combines with J gene TRBJ1-1; TRBD1 is a possible D gene (6 bases). Trimming stripped 11 bases from V and 4 bases from J, with 20 bases between. Germline CDR1 MNHNY, CDR2 SVGAGI (reference sequence). CDR3 size: 14 residues.